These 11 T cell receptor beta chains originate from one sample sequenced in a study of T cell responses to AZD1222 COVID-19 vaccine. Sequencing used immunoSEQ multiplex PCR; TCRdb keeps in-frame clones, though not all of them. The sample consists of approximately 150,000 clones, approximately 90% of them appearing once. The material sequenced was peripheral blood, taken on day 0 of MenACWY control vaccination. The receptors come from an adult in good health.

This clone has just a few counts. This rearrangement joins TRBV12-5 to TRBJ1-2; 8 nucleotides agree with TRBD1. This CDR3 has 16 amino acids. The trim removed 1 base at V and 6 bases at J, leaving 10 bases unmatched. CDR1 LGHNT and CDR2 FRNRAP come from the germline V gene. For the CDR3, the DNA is TGTGCTAGTGGTTTGGGTAACAGGGGGAAACTGGATGGCTACACCTTC. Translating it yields CASGLGNRGKLDGYTF.

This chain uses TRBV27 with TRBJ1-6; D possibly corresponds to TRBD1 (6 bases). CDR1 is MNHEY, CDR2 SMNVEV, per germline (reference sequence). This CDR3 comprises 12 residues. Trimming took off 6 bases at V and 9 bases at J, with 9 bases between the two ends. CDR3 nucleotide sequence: TGTGCCAGCAGGAGAGGGGGTTCACCCCTCCACTTT. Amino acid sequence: CASRRGGSPLHF.

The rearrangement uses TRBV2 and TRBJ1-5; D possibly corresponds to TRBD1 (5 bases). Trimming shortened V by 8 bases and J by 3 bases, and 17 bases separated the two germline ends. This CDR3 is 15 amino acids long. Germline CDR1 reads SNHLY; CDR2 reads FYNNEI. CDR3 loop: CASGAPRQLNQPQHF. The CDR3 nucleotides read TGTGCCAGCGGTGCCCCCCGACAGCTCAATCAGCCCCAGCATTTT. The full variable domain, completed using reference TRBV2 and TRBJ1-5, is EPEVTQTPSHQVTQMGQEVILRCVPISNHLYFYWYRQILGQKVEFLVSFYNNEISEKSEIFDDQFSVERPDGSNFTLKIRSTKLEDSAMYFCASGAPRQLNQPQHFGDGTRLSIL.

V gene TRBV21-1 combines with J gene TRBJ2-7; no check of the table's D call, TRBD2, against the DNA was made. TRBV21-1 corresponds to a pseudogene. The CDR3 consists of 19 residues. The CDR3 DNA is TGTGCCAGCAGCAAAGCCGGAAGGGTCGAGCGGGAGCTATTCTACGAGCAGTACTTC. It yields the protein CASSKAGRVERELFYEQYF.

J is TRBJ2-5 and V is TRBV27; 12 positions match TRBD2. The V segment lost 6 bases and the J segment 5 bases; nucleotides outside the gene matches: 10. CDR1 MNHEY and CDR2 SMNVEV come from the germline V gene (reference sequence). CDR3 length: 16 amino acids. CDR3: CASRPPRLAGVETQYF. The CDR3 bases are TGTGCCAGCAGACCACCTCGACTAGCGGGAGTTGAGACCCAGTACTTC.

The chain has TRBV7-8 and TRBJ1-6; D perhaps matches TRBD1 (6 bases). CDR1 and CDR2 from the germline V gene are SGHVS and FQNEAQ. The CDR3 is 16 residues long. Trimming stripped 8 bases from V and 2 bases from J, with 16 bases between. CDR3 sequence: CASLPGGAAYNSPLHF. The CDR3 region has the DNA TGTGCCAGCTTGCCGGGGGGGGCTGCCTATAATTCACCCCTCCACTTT.

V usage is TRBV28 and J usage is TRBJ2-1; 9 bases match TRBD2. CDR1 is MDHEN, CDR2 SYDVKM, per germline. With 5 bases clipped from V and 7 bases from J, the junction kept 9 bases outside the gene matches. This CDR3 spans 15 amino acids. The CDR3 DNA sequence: TGTGCCAGCAGTGCCGCGGGAGGGCCTCGGAATGAGCAGTTCTTC. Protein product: CASSAAGGPRNEQFF.

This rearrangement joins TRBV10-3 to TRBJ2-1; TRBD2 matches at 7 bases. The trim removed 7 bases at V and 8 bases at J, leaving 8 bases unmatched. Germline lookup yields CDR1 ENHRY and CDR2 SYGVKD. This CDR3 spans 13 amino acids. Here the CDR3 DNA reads TGTGCCATCAAGGAAGGACTAGTAGATGAGCAGTTCTTC. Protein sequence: CAIKEGLVDEQFF.

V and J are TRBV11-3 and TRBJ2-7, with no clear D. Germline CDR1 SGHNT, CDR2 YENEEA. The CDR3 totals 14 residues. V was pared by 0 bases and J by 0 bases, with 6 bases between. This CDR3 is CASSLEAASYEQYF. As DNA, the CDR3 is TGTGCCAGCAGCTTAGAGGCAGCCTCCTACGAGCAGTACTTC.

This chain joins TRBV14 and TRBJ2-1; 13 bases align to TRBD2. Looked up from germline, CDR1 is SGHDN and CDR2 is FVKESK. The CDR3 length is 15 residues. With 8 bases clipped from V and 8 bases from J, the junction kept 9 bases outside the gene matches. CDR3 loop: CASRLAGGLWHEQFF. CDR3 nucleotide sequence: TGTGCCAGCCGACTAGCGGGAGGACTTTGGCATGAGCAGTTCTTC.

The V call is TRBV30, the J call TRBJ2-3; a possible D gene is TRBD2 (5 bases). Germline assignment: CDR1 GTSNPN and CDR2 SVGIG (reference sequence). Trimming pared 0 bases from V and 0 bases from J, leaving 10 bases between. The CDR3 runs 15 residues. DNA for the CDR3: TGTGCCTGGAGTGTACCCGGGGATAGCACAGATACGCAGTATTTT. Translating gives CAWSVPGDSTDTQYF.